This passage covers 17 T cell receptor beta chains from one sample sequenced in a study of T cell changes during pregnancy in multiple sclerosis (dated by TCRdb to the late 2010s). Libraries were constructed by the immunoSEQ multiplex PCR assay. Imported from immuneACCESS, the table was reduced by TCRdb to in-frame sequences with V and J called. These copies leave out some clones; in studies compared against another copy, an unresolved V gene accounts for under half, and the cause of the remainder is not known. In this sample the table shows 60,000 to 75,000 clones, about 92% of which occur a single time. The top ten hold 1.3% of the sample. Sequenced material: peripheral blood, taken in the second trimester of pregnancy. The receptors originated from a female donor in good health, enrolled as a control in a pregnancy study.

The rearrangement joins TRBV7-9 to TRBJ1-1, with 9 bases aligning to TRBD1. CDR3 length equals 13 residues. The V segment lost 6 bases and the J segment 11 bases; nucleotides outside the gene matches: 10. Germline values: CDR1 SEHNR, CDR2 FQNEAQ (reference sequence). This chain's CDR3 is CASRDRGTLEAFF. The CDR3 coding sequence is TGTGCCAGCAGGGACAGGGGAACCCTCGAGGCTTTCTTT.

CDR3 nucleotides: TGTGCCAGCAGCCTGACTAGCGCGATCACCGGGGAGCTGTTTTTT. It codes for CASSLTSAITGELFF. The chain recombines TRBV9 with TRBJ2-2; 8 nucleotides line up with TRBD2. The J segment lost 4 bases and the V segment lost 4 bases, leaving 6 bases of the junction unmatched. Germline V gene sequence: CDR1 SGDLS, CDR2 YYNGEE. CDR3 length equals 15 residues.

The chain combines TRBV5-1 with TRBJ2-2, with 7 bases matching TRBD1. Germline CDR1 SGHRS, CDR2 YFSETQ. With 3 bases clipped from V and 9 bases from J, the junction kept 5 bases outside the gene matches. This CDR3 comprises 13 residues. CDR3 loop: CASSWGQNRELFF. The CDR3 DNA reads TGCGCCAGCAGCTGGGGACAGAACAGGGAGCTGTTTTTT.

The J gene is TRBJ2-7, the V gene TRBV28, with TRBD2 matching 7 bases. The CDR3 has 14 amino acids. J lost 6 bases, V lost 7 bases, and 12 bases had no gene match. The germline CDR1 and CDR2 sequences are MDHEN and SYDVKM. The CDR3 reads CASKYRDYGFEQYF. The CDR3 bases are TGTGCCAGCAAGTACCGGGACTACGGTTTCGAGCAGTACTTC.

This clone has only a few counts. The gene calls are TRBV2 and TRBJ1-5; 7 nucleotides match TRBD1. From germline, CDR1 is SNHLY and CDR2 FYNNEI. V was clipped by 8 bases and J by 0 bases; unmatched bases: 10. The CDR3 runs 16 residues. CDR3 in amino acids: CASWGTGANSNQPQHF. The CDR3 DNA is TGTGCCAGCTGGGGAACAGGGGCCAATAGCAATCAGCCCCAGCATTTT.

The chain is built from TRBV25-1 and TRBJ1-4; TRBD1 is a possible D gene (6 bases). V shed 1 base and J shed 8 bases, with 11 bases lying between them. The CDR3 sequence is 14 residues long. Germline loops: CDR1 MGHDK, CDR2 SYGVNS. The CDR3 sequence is CASSEWGLGEKLFF. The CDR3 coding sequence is TGTGCCAGCAGTGAATGGGGGCTTGGGGAAAAACTGTTTTTT.

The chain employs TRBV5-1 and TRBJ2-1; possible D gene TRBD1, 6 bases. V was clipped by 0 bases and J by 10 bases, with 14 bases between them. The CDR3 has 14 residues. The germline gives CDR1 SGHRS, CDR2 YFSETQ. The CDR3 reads CASSLVLGAYEQFF. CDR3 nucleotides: TGCGCCAGCAGCTTGGTCCTGGGGGCGTACGAGCAGTTCTTC. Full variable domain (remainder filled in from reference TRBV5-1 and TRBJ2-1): KAGVTQTPRYLIKTRGQQVTLSCSPISGHRSVSWYQQTPGQGLQFLFEYFSETQRNKGNFPGRFSGRQFSNSRSEMNVSTLELGDSALYLCASSLVLGAYEQFFGPGTRLTVL.

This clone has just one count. CDR3 sequence: CSVNPGLALYNEQFF. DNA for the CDR3: TGCAGCGTTAACCCAGGACTAGCGCTCTACAATGAGCAGTTCTTC. The chain links TRBV29-1 to TRBJ2-1; 9 nucleotides agree with TRBD2. Germline V gene lookup returns CDR1 SQVTM and CDR2 ANQGSEA. The CDR3 has 15 amino acids. Trimming removed 5 bases from V and 3 bases from J; junction bases left unmatched: 8.

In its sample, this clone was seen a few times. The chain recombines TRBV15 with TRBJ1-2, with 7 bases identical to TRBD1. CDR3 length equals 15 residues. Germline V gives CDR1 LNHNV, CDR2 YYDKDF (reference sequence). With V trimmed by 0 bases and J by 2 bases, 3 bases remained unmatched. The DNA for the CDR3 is TGTGCCACCAGCAGAGATACACAGGGGAACTATGGCTACACCTTC. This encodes CATSRDTQGNYGYTF. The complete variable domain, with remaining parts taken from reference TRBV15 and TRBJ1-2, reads DAMVIQNPRYQVTQFGKPVTLSCSQTLNHNVMYWYQQKSSQAPKLLFHYYDKDFNNEADTPDNFQSRRPNTSFCFLDIRSPGLGDTAMYLCATSRDTQGNYGYTFGSGTRLTVV.

The CDR3 here is CSVEGGLSRISTYNEQFF. CDR3 in DNA: TGCAGCGTTGAAGGGGGCCTATCCCGGATCAGTACTTACAATGAGCAGTTCTTC. The chain carries TRBV29-1 and TRBJ2-1, with TRBD1 as a possible D gene (5 bases). The germline V and J ends were trimmed by 1 base and 4 bases, with 23 bases remaining between them. CDR1 and CDR2 from the germline V gene are SQVTM and ANQGSEA. This CDR3 is 18 amino acids long.

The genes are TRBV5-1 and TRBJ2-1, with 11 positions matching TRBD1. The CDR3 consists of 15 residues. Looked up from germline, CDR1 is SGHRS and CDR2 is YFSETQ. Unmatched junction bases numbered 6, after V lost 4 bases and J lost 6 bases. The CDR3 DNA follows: TGCGCCAGCAGCCCAATGGGACAGGGGGGCAATGAGCAGTTCTTC. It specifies CASSPMGQGGNEQFF.

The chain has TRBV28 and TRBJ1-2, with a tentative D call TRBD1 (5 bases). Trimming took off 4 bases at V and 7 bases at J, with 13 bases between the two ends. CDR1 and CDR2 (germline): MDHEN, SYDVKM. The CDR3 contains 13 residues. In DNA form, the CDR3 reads TGTGCCAGCAGTTGGGGGAGGATCTCTGGCTACACCTTC. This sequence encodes CASSWGRISGYTF.

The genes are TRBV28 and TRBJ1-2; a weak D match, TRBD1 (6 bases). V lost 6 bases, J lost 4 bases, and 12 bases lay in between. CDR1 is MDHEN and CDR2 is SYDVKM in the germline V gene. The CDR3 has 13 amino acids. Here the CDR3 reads CASRLDSIYGYTF. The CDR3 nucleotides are TGTGCCAGCAGACTGGACAGTATCTATGGCTACACCTTC.

The CDR3 DNA reads TGTGCCAGCAGCCGGGACAGGGGGCTCCACGAGCAGTACTTC. Protein product: CASSRDRGLHEQYF. This chain connects TRBV7-2 to TRBJ2-7; 12 positions agree with TRBD1. The CDR3 is 14 residues long. Germline CDR1 SGHTA, CDR2 FQGNSA. V trimming: 5 bases; J trimming: 5 bases; junction bases outside the gene matches: 4.

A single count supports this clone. CDR3 sequence: CASSRRVDEKLFF. DNA of the CDR3: TGTGCCAGCAGCCGGCGGGTGGACGAAAAACTGTTTTTT. The chain recombines TRBV5-6 with TRBJ1-4, with no clear D. There are 13 residues in the CDR3. Germline-derived CDR1 and CDR2 are SGHDT and YYEEEE. Trimming took 4 bases from V and 8 from J, leaving 12 bases between them.

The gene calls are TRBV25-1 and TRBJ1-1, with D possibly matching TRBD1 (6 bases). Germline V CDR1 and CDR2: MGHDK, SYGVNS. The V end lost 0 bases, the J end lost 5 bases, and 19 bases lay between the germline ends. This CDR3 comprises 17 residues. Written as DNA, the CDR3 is TGTGCCAGCAGTGAATATAGCGTCACAGGGAGAGGAACTGAAGCTTTCTTT. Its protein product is CASSEYSVTGRGTEAFF. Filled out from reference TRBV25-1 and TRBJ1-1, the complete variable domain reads EADIYQTPRYLVIGTGKKITLECSQTMGHDKMYWYQQDPGMELHLIHYSYGVNSTEKGDLSSESTVSRIRTEHFPLTLESARPSHTSQYLCASSEYSVTGRGTEAFFGQGTRLTVV.

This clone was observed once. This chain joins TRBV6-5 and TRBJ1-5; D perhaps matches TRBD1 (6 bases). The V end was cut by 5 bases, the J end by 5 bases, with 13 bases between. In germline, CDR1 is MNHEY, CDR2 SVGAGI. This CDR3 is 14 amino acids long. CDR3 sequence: CASSAQGMDQPQHF. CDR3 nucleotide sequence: TGTGCCAGCAGTGCCCAGGGGATGGATCAGCCCCAGCATTTT.